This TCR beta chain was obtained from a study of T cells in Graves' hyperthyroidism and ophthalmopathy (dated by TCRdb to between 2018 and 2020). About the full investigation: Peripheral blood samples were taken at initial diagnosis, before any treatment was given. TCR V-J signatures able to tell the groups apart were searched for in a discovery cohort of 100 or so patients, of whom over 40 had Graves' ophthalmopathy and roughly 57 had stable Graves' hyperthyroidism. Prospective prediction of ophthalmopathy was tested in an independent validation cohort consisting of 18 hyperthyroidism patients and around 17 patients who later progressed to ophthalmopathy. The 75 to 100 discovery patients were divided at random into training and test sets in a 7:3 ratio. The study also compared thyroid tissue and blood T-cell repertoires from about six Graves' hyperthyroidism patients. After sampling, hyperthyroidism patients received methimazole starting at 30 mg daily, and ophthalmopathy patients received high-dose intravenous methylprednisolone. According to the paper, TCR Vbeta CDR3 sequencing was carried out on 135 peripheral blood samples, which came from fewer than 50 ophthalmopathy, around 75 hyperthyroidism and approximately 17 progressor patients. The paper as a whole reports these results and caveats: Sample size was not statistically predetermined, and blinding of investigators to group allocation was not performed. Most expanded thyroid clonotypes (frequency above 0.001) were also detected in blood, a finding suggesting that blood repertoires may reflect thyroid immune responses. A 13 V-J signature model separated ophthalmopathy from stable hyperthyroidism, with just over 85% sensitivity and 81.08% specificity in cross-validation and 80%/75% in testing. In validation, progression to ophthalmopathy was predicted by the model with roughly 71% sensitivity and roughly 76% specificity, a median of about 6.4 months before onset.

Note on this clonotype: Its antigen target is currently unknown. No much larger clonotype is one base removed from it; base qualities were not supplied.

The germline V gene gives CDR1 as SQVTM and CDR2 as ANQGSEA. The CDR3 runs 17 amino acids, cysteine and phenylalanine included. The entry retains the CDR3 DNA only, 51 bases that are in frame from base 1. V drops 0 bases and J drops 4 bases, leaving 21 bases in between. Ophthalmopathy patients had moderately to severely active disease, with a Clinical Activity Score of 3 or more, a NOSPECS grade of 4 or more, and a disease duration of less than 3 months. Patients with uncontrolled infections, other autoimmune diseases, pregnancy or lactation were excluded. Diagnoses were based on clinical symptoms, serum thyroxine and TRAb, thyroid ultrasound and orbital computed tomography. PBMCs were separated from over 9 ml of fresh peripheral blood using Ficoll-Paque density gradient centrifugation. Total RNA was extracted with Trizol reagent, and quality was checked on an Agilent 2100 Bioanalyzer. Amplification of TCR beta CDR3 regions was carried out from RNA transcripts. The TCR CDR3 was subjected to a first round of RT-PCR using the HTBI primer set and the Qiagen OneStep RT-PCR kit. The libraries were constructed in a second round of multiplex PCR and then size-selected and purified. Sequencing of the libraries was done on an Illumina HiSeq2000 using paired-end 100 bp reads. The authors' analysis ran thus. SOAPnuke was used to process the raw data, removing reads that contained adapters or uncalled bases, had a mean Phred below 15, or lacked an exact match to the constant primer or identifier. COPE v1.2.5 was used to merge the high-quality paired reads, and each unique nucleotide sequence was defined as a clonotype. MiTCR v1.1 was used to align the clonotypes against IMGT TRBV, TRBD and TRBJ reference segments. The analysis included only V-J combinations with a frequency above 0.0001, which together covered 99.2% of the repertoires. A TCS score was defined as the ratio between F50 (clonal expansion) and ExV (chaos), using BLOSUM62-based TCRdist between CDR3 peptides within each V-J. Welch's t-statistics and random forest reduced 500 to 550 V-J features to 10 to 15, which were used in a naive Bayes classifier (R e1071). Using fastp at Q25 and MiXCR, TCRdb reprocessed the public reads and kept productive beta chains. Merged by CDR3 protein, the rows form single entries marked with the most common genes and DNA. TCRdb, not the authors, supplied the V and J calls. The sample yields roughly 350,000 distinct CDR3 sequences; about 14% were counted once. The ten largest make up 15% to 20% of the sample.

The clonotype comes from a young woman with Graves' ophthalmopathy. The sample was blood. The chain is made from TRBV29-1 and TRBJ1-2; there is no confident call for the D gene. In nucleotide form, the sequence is TGCAGCGTTGAAGATCCGCGCAGCACCAAAAGCGCCTATGGCTACACCTTC. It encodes CSVEDPRSTKSAYGYTF.